One sample yielded the 24 T cell receptor beta chains listed below, sequenced in a study of cytomegalovirus exposure and HLA in healthy donors. Measured with immunoSEQ multiplex PCR; TCRdb has only the in-frame clones, and not every one. This table has 65,000 to 75,000 clones, just over 95% appearing once. What was sequenced was PBMCs. The origin of the receptors is a woman between 18 and 29 years old in good health and CMV-seropositive.

The V gene is TRBV29-1, the J gene TRBJ2-5; no clear D gene. Germline V gives CDR1 SQVTM, CDR2 ANQGSEA. The length of the CDR3 is 13 residues. Trimming pared 5 bases from V and 4 bases from J, leaving 14 bases between. The CDR3 nucleotides are TGCAGCGTTCGTTTAGTTACGGGAGAGACCCAGTACTTC. It is translated as CSVRLVTGETQYF.

The V and J genes are TRBV27 and TRBJ2-7, with 8 bases that match TRBD2. The germline V gene encodes CDR1 MNHEY and CDR2 SMNVEV (reference sequence). The CDR3 length is 16 residues. J was trimmed by 0 bases and V by 5 bases; bases with no gene match: 9. In DNA form, the CDR3 reads TGTGCCAGCAGTAAAATGACTAGCGTCAGCTCCTACGAGCAGTACTTC. It translates to CASSKMTSVSSYEQYF.

The chain employs TRBV6-5 and TRBJ1-2; tentative D call: TRBD1 (6 bases). The CDR3 is made up of 14 amino acids. Germline CDR1 is MNHEY and CDR2 is SVGAGI. The V end lost 6 bases, the J end lost 6 bases, and 17 bases lay between the germline ends. CDR3 DNA: TGTGCCAGCAGCCCCCTAGGACAGCCAAATGGCTACACCTTC. Residues: CASSPLGQPNGYTF.

The rearrangement joins TRBV5-1 to TRBJ1-1; D gene uncertain. Germline V gene lookup returns CDR1 SGHRS and CDR2 YFSETQ. V dropped 3 bases and J dropped 7 bases, with 16 bases sitting between them. The CDR3 has 14 residues. CDR3 region: CASSYSGVRFEAFF. DNA of the CDR3: TGCGCCAGCAGCTACTCGGGAGTTAGATTTGAAGCTTTCTTT.

As DNA, the CDR3 is TGTGCCAGCTCACCACGAGTCAATAGCGGGGACTCCTACGAGCAGTACTTC. It encodes CASSPRVNSGDSYEQYF. The V and J genes are TRBV18 and TRBJ2-7; 8 nucleotides match TRBD2. The V gene end was trimmed by 1 base and the J gene end by 0 bases; junction bases not matched to a gene: 8. The CDR3 has 17 amino acids. Germline values: CDR1 KGHSH, CDR2 LQKENI. The full variable domain, completed using reference TRBV18 and TRBJ2-7, is NAGVMQNPRHLVRRRGQEARLRCSPMKGHSHVYWYRQLPEEGLKFMVYLQKENIIDESGMPKERFSAEFPKEGPSILRIQQVVRGDSAAYFCASSPRVNSGDSYEQYFGPGTRLTVT.

V is TRBV28 and J is TRBJ2-1; 9 positions match TRBD2. This CDR3 has 17 residues. J was trimmed by 4 bases and V by 8 bases; bases with no gene match: 15. Germline CDR1 is MDHEN and CDR2 is SYDVKM. The CDR3 DNA reads TGTGCCAGCTACCGCCAATTCGTAGCGGGAGAATACAATGAGCAGTTCTTC. It yields the protein CASYRQFVAGEYNEQFF. Filled out from reference TRBV28 and TRBJ2-1, the complete variable domain reads DVKVTQSSRYLVKRTGEKVFLECVQDMDHENMFWYRQDPGLGLRLIYFSYDVKMKEKGDIPEGYSVSREKKERFSLILESASTNQTSMYLCASYRQFVAGEYNEQFFGPGTRLTVL.

The J gene is TRBJ1-4, the V gene TRBV9; 8 bases match TRBD1. The V segment lost 4 bases and the J segment 7 bases; nucleotides outside the gene matches: 6. CDR1 SGDLS and CDR2 YYNGEE come from the germline V gene. The CDR3 contains 14 residues. CDR3 in amino acids: CASSRQGFGEKLFF. The CDR3 DNA follows: TGTGCCAGCAGCCGACAGGGGTTCGGTGAAAAACTGTTTTTT.

For this clone: At one of its ends the junction is not consistent with the germline gene, which may arise from a read error. CDR3 DNA sequence: TGTGCCAGTAGTCCCTCGGGAGGAGAGGCCCAGTACTTC. Amino acids: CASSPSGGEAQYF. This rearrangement joins TRBV19 to TRBJ2-5; 7 bases align to TRBD2. The CDR3 loop spans 13 amino acids. In germline, CDR1 is LNHDA, CDR2 SQIVND (reference sequence). Full variable domain (rest looked up from reference TRBV19 and TRBJ2-5): DGGITQSPKYLFRKEGQNVTLSCEQNLNHDAMYWYRQDPGQGLRLIYYSQIVNDFQKGDIAEGYSVSREKKESFPLTVTSAQKNPTAFYLCASSPSGGEAQYFGPGTRLLVL.

This CDR3 is CASSLAGAETQYF. DNA of the CDR3: TGTGCCAGCAGCTTAGCAGGGGCAGAGACCCAGTACTTC. V usage is TRBV7-2 and J usage is TRBJ2-5; TRBD1 might be the D (5 bases). The CDR3 has 13 amino acids. CDR1 SGHTA and CDR2 FQGNSA come from the germline V gene. The V and J ends lost 0 bases and 4 bases respectively, with 6 bases between them. Full variable domain (outside the CDR3, taken from reference TRBV7-2 and TRBJ2-5): GAGVSQSPSNKVTEKGKDVELRCDPISGHTALYWYRQSLGQGLEFLIYFQGNSAPDKSGLPSDRFSAERTGGSVSTLTIQRTQQEDSAVYLCASSLAGAETQYFGPGTRLLVL.

This chain uses TRBV28 with TRBJ1-4, with D tentatively TRBD1 (6 bases). The CDR3 runs 13 residues. Trimming took 6 bases from V and 11 from J, leaving 16 bases between them. Germline CDR1 and CDR2: MDHEN and SYDVKM. The CDR3 reads CASRDGGLGKLFF. CDR3 bases: TGTGCCAGCAGGGACGGGGGGCTGGGGAAACTGTTTTTT.

The rearrangement links TRBV25-1 to TRBJ1-1; D might be TRBD1 (5 bases). The CDR3 is 16 residues long. Deletions cut 5 bases from V and 5 bases from J, with 21 bases between. In germline, CDR1 is MGHDK, CDR2 SYGVNS. CDR3: CASSSLLIRDGTEAFF. The CDR3, as DNA: TGTGCCAGCAGTAGTTTATTGATCAGGGATGGGACTGAAGCTTTCTTT.

The genes are TRBV4-1 and TRBJ1-5, with 8 bases matching TRBD1. The CDR3 loop spans 16 amino acids. V dropped 1 base and J dropped 3; count of bases not matched to a gene: 5. Germline V gene sequence: CDR1 MGHRA, CDR2 YSYEKL. The CDR3 protein is CASSQVWTGNNQPQHF. Written as DNA, the CDR3 is TGCGCCAGCAGCCAAGTATGGACAGGGAACAATCAGCCCCAGCATTTT.

The chain employs TRBV28 and TRBJ2-7, with D perhaps TRBD2 (5 bases). Germline values: CDR1 MDHEN, CDR2 SYDVKM. The CDR3 is 14 amino acids. The V and J ends lost 2 bases and 2 bases respectively, with 10 bases between them. This CDR3 is CASSLGGSPYEQYF. In DNA form, the CDR3 reads TGTGCCAGCAGTTTAGGTGGGAGTCCCTACGAGCAGTACTTC.

CDR3 residues: CASSSTGQSYEQYF. The CDR3 DNA follows: TGCGCCAGCAGCTCTACGGGACAGTCCTACGAGCAGTACTTC. The chain has TRBV5-1 and TRBJ2-7; 7 nucleotides line up with TRBD1. V dropped 3 bases and J dropped 1; count of bases not matched to a gene: 4. This CDR3 region has 14 residues. Germline values: CDR1 SGHRS, CDR2 YFSETQ.

This chain uses TRBV5-1 with TRBJ1-3, with D possibly matching TRBD1 (5 bases). Germline CDR1 is SGHRS and CDR2 is YFSETQ. This CDR3 is built from 17 residues. With 0 bases removed from V and 0 bases from J, the gap between germline ends came to 13 bases. DNA for the CDR3: TGCGCCAGCAGCTTGGTAGAAGGACAAATCTCTGGAAACACCATATATTTT. It codes for CASSLVEGQISGNTIYF.

The CDR3 spells CASSSKQGVLYEQYF. The CDR3, as DNA: TGTGCCAGTAGTAGCAAACAGGGTGTTCTCTACGAGCAGTACTTC. The chain employs TRBV19 and TRBJ2-7, with D perhaps matching TRBD1 (6 bases). V lost 4 bases and J lost 3, with 16 bases in between. This CDR3 is 15 amino acids long. Germline lookup yields CDR1 LNHDA and CDR2 SQIVND (reference sequence).

This chain links TRBV28 with TRBJ2-7; D not certain. V lost 2 bases and J 7 bases, leaving 6 bases between the germline ends. Germline assignment: CDR1 MDHEN and CDR2 SYDVKM. The CDR3 totals 11 residues. The CDR3 bases are TGTGCCAGCAGTTTACCCGGGGAGCAGTACTTC. Its translation: CASSLPGEQYF.

Concerning this clone itself: Germline is not matched at one junction end, which may reflect a read error. The chain recombines TRBV7-7 with TRBJ2-5; 7 bases match TRBD1. The CDR3 is 14 residues long. Germline assignment: CDR1 SSHAT and CDR2 FNYEAQ (reference sequence). As DNA, the CDR3 is TGTGCTAGCAGCGTCCGGGACAGCCAAGAGACCCAGTACTTC. It yields the protein CASSVRDSQETQYF. The whole variable domain, remainder taken from reference TRBV7-7 and TRBJ2-5, is GAGVSQSPRYKVTKRGQDVTLRCDPISSHATLYWYQQALGQGPEFLTYFNYEAQPDKSGLPSDRFSAERPEGSISTLTIQRTEQRDSAMYRCASSVRDSQETQYFGPGTRLLVL.

The chain links TRBV28 to TRBJ2-1; the match to TRBD2 covers 11 bases. Germline V gene sequence: CDR1 MDHEN, CDR2 SYDVKM. After removal of 5 bases from V and 6 bases from J, the junction contained 9 bases not matched to a gene. The CDR3 is 16 amino acids. Here the CDR3 DNA reads TGTGCCAGCAGTCTATCCGGGACTAGCGGTTCCAATGAGCAGTTCTTC. Its protein product is CASSLSGTSGSNEQFF.

This chain links TRBV7-2 with TRBJ2-1; D remains ambiguous. The CDR3 consists of 13 residues. Germline CDR1 and CDR2: SGHTA and FQGNSA. Trimming removed 3 bases at V and 7 bases at J, with 10 bases between. The DNA for the CDR3 is TGTGCCAGCAGCTTTGAGGTTCCTAATGAGCAGTTCTTC. Residues: CASSFEVPNEQFF. Looking up the rest from reference TRBV7-2 and TRBJ2-1 gives the full variable domain: GAGVSQSPSNKVTEKGKDVELRCDPISGHTALYWYRQSLGQGLEFLIYFQGNSAPDKSGLPSDRFSAERTGGSVSTLTIQRTQQEDSAVYLCASSFEVPNEQFFGPGTRLTVL.

The sample holds one count of this clone. The J gene is TRBJ2-7, the V gene TRBV7-8; maybe TRBD2 (6 bases). The germline V and J ends were trimmed by 1 base and 4 bases, with 8 bases remaining between them. The germline V gene encodes CDR1 SGHVS and CDR2 FQNEAQ. The CDR3 is 13 amino acids. CDR3 sequence (DNA): TGTGCCAGCAGCTTAGAGGAGGGATACGAGCAGTACTTC. Translation: CASSLEEGYEQYF.

This chain connects TRBV30 to TRBJ2-7; weak D call: TRBD1 (6 bases). The CDR3 is 14 amino acids. Germline V gene data show CDR1 as GTSNPN and CDR2 as SVGIG (reference sequence). V lost 0 bases and J lost 6, with 15 bases in between. CDR3 bases: TGTGCCTGGAGTGTAAGGGACATACTCCTCGAGCAGTACTTC. Protein sequence: CAWSVRDILLEQYF.

The chain recombines TRBV4-1 with TRBJ2-1; 14 bases fit TRBD2. Germline values: CDR1 MGHRA, CDR2 YSYEKL. The ends lost 0 bases at V and 0 bases at J; junction bases unmatched: 13. The CDR3 is made up of 22 amino acids. The CDR3 sequence is CASSQEKDFGLAGGSSYNEQFF. For the CDR3, the DNA is TGCGCCAGCAGCCAAGAAAAGGATTTCGGACTAGCGGGAGGATCCTCCTACAATGAGCAGTTCTTC.

The chain links TRBV7-2 to TRBJ1-2; D is uncertain. The CDR3 has 13 amino acids. V lost 4 bases, J lost 12 bases, and 18 bases lay in between. Per germline, CDR1 SGHTA and CDR2 FQGNSA. CDR3 in amino acids: CASSSEHRRIDTF. The CDR3 DNA follows: TGTGCCAGCAGCTCGGAGCATCGGCGAATTGACACCTTC. Based on the CDR3 plus reference TRBV7-2 and TRBJ1-2, the full variable domain is GAGVSQSPSNKVTEKGKDVELRCDPISGHTALYWYRQSLGQGLEFLIYFQGNSAPDKSGLPSDRFSAERTGGSVSTLTIQRTQQEDSAVYLCASSSEHRRIDTFGSGTRLTVV.